This paragraph covers one TCR beta chain sequence. The length of the CDR3 is 13 residues. In germline, CDR1 is SNHLY, CDR2 FYNNEI. The J segment lost 1 base and the V segment lost 11 bases, leaving 5 bases of the junction unmatched. Source study methods: Amplifying reference gene primers gave estimates of nucleated cell counts. Libraries were prepared by immunoSEQ multiplex PCR; TCRdb keeps only in-frame clonotypes and omits some of them. The DNA gave D and trimming, while V, J and clone size come from that table. The data hold 240,000 or so clones, with more than 75% observed a single time. These data belong to a study of blood T cell repertoires in COVID-19.

This clonotype originated in a woman aged 40 to 49 who had recovered from COVID-19. Input material: peripheral blood. This chain uses TRBV2 with TRBJ2-1; TRBD2 matches at 7 bases. Written as DNA, the CDR3 is TGTGCCGAGCGGGATTCTTCCTACAATGAGCAGTTCTTC. Its protein is CAERDSSYNEQFF.